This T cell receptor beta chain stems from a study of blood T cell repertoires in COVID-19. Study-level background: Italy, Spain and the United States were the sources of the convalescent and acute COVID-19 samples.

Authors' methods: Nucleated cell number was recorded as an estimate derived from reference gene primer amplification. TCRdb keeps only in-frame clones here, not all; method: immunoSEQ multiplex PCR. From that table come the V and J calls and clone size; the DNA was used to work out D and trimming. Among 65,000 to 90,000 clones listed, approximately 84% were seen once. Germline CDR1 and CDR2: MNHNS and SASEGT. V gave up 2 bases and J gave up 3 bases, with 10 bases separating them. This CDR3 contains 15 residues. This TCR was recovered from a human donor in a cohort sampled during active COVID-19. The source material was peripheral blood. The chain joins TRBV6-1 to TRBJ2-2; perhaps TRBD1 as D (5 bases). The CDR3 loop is CASSEWGFYTGELFF. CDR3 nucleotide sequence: TGTGCCAGCAGTGAATGGGGCTTCTACACCGGGGAGCTGTTTTTT.